This T cell receptor (beta chain) was captured by sequencing in a study of early T cells in non-severe SARS-CoV-2 infection. TCRdb ran MiXCR on the 5' RACE reads and lists one entry per CDR3 protein. The sample has 30,000 to 35,000 distinct CDR3 sequences; over 6.5% are singletons. The clonotype comes from an adult who was a healthcare worker with PCR-confirmed SARS-CoV-2 infection or an uninfected control (not recorded which). Specimen: whole blood.

This CDR3 reads CSAGGRGQLNTGELFF. Here the CDR3 DNA reads TGCAGCGCAGGCGGGAGGGGACAGCTGAACACCGGGGAGCTGTTTTTT. The rearrangement uses TRBV29-1 and TRBJ2-2; TRBD2 agrees at 9 bases. V was pared by 7 bases and J by 1 base, with 10 bases of the junction left unmatched. Per germline, CDR1 SQVTM and CDR2 ANQGSEA. The CDR3 totals 16 residues.